This TCR beta chain derives from a study of blood T cell repertoires in COVID-19 (dated by TCRdb to the early 2020s). For the wider study: Collaborator samples came from the United States, Italy and Spain and covered acute and convalescent phases of COVID-19. Samples came from the ongoing ImmuneRACE study (first 160 participants) plus 1,254 subjects from 6 global collaborators. The material from the prospective study consisted of cDNA or gDNA derived from T cells, B-cell-depleted T cells, or PBMCs. The dataset comprised deeply sampled blood TCRbeta repertoires from subjects exposed to, actively infected with, or recovered from COVID-19. Sample metadata almost always included a de-identified subject ID, COVID-19 status, age in years and sex. The repertoires were released in a freely available public database intended as a resource for research on the immune response to SARS-CoV-2. Where available, HLA class I and class II types were obtained from metadata supplied by the sample provider rather than from assay-based typing. Here is what the overall study found, with its caveats: How much clinical and demographic metadata was included differed by source and by participant, and the metadata was provided uncurated.

TCRbeta CDR3 regions were amplified from genomic DNA using the immunoSEQ Assay, a bias-controlled multiplex PCR. The study's processing was this. The number of nucleated cells in each sample was estimated from the amplification of reference gene primers within the assay. To quantify the absolute abundance of each unique TCRbeta CDR3 rearrangement, sequence reads were collapsed and filtered. For each sample, productive Simpson clonality was calculated as the square root of Simpson's diversity index over productive rearrangements. As stored in TCRdb, this immuneACCESS dataset retains in-frame rearrangements with V and J assigned. A fraction of the clones does not appear; measured against another copy, unresolved V genes explain less than half of the discrepancy, and the remainder lacks a known reason. From that table come the V and J calls and clone size; the DNA was used to work out D and trimming. The sample has 100,000 to 150,000 clones on record, about four fifths of them singletons. The ten largest clones take up about 18% of the sample.

In Seattle, one collaborating source enrolled patients while the infection was active and tracked those patients longitudinally over the course of disease. Each collaborating institution followed its own protocols to collect whole blood in K2EDTA tubes. For TCRbeta analysis, collaborator samples were shipped as frozen whole blood, as isolated PBMCs, or as DNA extracted from either sample type. In this sample, this clone turned up a few times. Its antigen is not yet known. No much larger clone exists at a distance of one base, and base qualities are not known. The origin of this receptor is a man aged 30 to 39 with COVID-19, enrolled during active disease. The specimen was peripheral blood.

The CDR3 region reads CASSIADTARTF. The nucleotides read TGTGCCAGTAGTATTGCGGACACTGCACGCACCTTC. The V gene is TRBV19 and the J gene is TRBJ1-2; a tentative D match to TRBD1 spans 5 bases. From its cysteine to its phenylalanine, the CDR3 spans 12 amino acids. Solely the CDR3 DNA is kept, with 36 bases framed from the first base. V and J are truncated by 3 bases and 13 bases respectively, leaving an intervening sequence of 15 bases. The germline V gene encodes CDR1 LNHDA and CDR2 SQIVND (reference sequence).